This T cell receptor (beta chain) came from a study of blood T cells in healthy people across ages (dated by TCRdb to between 2014 and 2017). Describing the broader study: In model experiments, template switching captured about one uniquely barcoded TCR beta cDNA molecule for every two T cells. The study measured age-related changes in TCR beta repertoire diversity using deep sequencing normalized with unique cDNA molecular identifiers. Donors were grouped into four age groups: young (average approximately 15 years), middle-aged (less than 40), aged (about 60) and long-lived (around 80). Donors of different ages were randomly distributed across sequencing lanes to avoid experimental bias. The study analyzed two additional independent replicas of 1 million unique cDNA reads from the same blood draw for two donors, one aged 18 to 29 and one aged 80 or older. Overall study results and their limits: Because the CMV infection status of the donors was unknown, age-related changes in expanded clonotypes may potentially have been confounded. Observed TCR beta diversity per million T cells fell roughly linearly with age, and a significant reduction was already apparent by age around 40. There was a strong correlation between observed TCR beta diversity and the percentage of naive T cells measured by flow cytometry. Estimates of total diversity from one million sequenced T cells were regarded as lower bounds and underestimates. Compared with the aged group, the long-lived group had more naive CD4+ T cells, fewer expanded clones and increased TCR diversity, suggesting age selection. Bulk unsorted PBMC profiling prevented conclusive comparison of naive and antigen-experienced compartments.

The library was generated by 5' RACE. The sample was run on an Illumina HiSeq 2500. A second 7 to 11 cycle PCR used a sample-barcoded 5' primer and a J-beta primer mix. Each TCR beta cDNA molecule received a unique molecular identifier from a template-switch 5' adaptor carrying 12 random nucleotides. Each sample yielded at least 2.5 million CDR3-containing paired-end reads. First-strand cDNA was synthesized from all RNA with the Mint cDNA synthesis kit, primed by a TRBC-specific oligonucleotide. Following uracil-DNA glycosylase treatment, a first 18-cycle PCR with universal primers M1SS and BC2_uni_R was performed on all cDNA. In the paper's pipeline: Normalization of each sample was performed by random selection of 1 million high-quality reads, each carrying a distinct molecular identifier. Reads sharing molecular identifiers were discarded rather than binned into consensus sequences. MiTCR, run with a Q25 quality threshold and the strictest error-elimination algorithm, handled CDR3 identification, clonotype clustering and error correction. A nonparametric unseen species model with Euler transformation was used to estimate a lower bound on total TCR beta diversity. The raw public data were reprocessed by TCRdb itself: fastp quality trimming at Q25, MiXCR clonotype calling, in-frame beta chains only. Entries are consolidated by CDR3 protein sequence, retaining the most common genes and DNA. The V and J calls follow TCRdb's processing rather than the paper's. The sample includes approximately 790,000 distinct CDR3 sequences, with around 62% observed a single time. In total, the top ten clones hold roughly a quarter of the sample.

The CDR3 contains 14 residues, cysteine and phenylalanine counted. The CDR3 DNA has 42 bases and is translated from base 1. The germline V gene (reference sequence) specifies DFQATT as CDR1 and SNEGSKA as CDR2. Remarks on this clonotype: The antigen this receptor binds is unknown. Qualities for individual bases were not recorded, and no much larger clone is one base off.

Donors were a few dozen systemically healthy Caucasian individuals from Russia aged roughly 6 to 100 years. Around 9.8 milliliters of peripheral blood were collected from each donor into EDTA-treated Vacutainer tubes. PBMCs were isolated by Ficoll-Paque density-gradient centrifugation, with at least 7 million obtained per sample. Trizol reagent was used to extract total RNA from the PBMCs, yielding at least 6 micrograms per sample. The percentages of naive CD45RAhigh/CD27high T cells were determined by flow cytometry on a PBMC aliquot from every donor. This sequence uses TRBV20-1 and TRBJ2-5, and 9 bases in between align with TRBD1. The J call may be wrong; the DNA end is better matched by TRBJ2-7. Sequencing input: blood. The TCR sequence derives from a man aged 30-40 years in good health. In nucleotide form, the sequence is TGCAGTGCTAGAGTAGACAGGGGGATCGGCGAGCAGTACTTC. Translated, this is CSARVDRGIGEQYF.